The clone carrying this T cell receptor beta chain has ten or more counts. What it binds is not known. Some clones are missing from TCRdb's copy, which holds only in-frame ones; the method was immunoSEQ multiplex PCR. This sample has under 70,000 clones, with under 90% found just once. These data are taken from a study of T cell responses to AZD1222 COVID-19 vaccine. Study-wide results and limits: The donor cohort was predominantly white British with a female majority, and clonal diversity may have been underestimated. Repertoire samples came only from after the peak T cell response. The span of vaccine-associated CD4 TCRs extended across spike, with dominance at 160-218 and 743-854.

The specimen comprised peripheral blood, sampled on day 0 of AZD1222 vaccination. The clonotype originates from an adult in good health.

CDR3 region: CASSQDWDGFNYGYTF. CDR3 DNA: TGCGCCAGCAGCCAAGATTGGGACGGATTTAACTATGGCTACACCTTC. The J gene is TRBJ1-2, the V gene TRBV4-3; possibly TRBD1 for D (5 bases). CDR3 length equals 16 residues. V lost 0 bases to trimming and J lost 1 base, with 12 bases between them. CDR1 is LGHNA, CDR2 YSLEER, per germline.